This T cell receptor beta chain was recorded in a study of persistence of HIV-infected CD4 T cells. The immunoSEQ assay was version 4, run in survey mode. Sequencing was performed with immunoSEQ multiplex PCR; in TCRdb, only in-frame clones are kept and a portion is missing. Among approximately 30,000 clones listed, almost 85% were seen once. Cells were stimulated with CMV-infected fibroblast lysates at 8 to 10 ug/mL. CD40L-negative CD69-negative CD45RO-high memory CD4+ T cells were sorted as populations depleted of antigen-responding cells. The germline V and J ends were trimmed by 2 bases and 3 bases, with 8 bases remaining between them. This CDR3 contains 13 residues. Germline V gene lookup returns CDR1 MDHEN and CDR2 SYDVKM. Study-wide points: Degenerate expanded CDR3beta sequences were enriched among CMV- and Gag-responding cells.

This clone appeared a few times. Its cognate antigen is unknown. The chain joins TRBV28 to TRBJ2-7, with no clear D. The sequence was collected from an adult man with HIV who was CMV-seropositive. Sequenced here: CD4+ T cells sorted from PBMCs after roughly 19-hour stimulation, sampled from a patient who received antiretroviral therapy. CDR3 nucleotide sequence: TGTGCCAGCAGTTTAGGTGGGGTCTACGAGCAGTACTTC. It codes for CASSLGGVYEQYF.